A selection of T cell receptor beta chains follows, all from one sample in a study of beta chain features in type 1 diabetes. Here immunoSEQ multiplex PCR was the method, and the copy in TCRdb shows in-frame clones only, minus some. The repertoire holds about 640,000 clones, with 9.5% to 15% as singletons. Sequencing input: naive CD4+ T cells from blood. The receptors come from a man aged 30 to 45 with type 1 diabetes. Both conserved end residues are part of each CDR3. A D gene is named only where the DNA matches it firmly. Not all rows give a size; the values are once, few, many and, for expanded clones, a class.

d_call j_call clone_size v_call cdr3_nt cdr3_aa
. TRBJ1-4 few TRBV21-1 TGTGCCAGCAGCAAAGAGGGATCGGAAAAACTGTTTTTT CASSKEGSEKLFF
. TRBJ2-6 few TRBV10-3 TGTGCCATCAGTGAAATGTATGGGGCCAACGTCCTGACTTTC CAISEMYGANVLTF
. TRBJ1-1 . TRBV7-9 TGTGCCAGCAGCTTAAGAGGGAACACTGAAGCTTTCTTT CASSLRGNTEAFF
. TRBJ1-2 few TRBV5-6 TGTGCCAGCAGCTTGGGTATGGCGCCTCTTGAAGGCTACACCTTC CASSLGMAPLEGYTF
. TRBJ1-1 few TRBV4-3 TGCGCCAGCAGCCAAGGAAAGACGTGGAACACTGAAGCTTTCTTT CASSQGKTWNTEAFF
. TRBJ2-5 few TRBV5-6 TGTGCCAGCAGCCGCCAAGAGACCCAGTACTTC CASSRQETQYF
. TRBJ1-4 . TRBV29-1 TGCAGCGTTATTAGCGCCCCGGGGGAAAAACTGTTTTTT CSVISAPGEKLFF
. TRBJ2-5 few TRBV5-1 TGCGCCAGCAGCTCGGAAGTACAAGAGACCCAGTACTTC CASSSEVQETQYF
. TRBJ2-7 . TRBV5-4 TGTGCCAGCAGCTTGGGGGTCCGCAGGACGGTCTACGAGCAGTACTTC CASSLGVRRTVYEQYF
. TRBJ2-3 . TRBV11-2 TGTGCCAGCAGCTGGGACTCCGTCACAGATACGCAGTATTTT CASSWDSVTDTQYF
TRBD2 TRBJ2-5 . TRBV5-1 TGCGCCAGCAGCGTTAGCGGGGGGACGGAGACCCAGTACTTC CASSVSGGTETQYF
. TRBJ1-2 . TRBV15 TGTGCCACCAGTAGCTACCGGGGCTTAACAACCCTTAACTATGGCTACACCTTC CATSSYRGLTTLNYGYTF
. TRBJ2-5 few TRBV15 TGTGCCACCAGCGGAGGGGCAGGGGAAGAGACCCAGTACTTC CATSGGAGEETQYF
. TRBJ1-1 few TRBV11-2 TGTGCCAGCAGCTTAGGCCAGGGGCGAACATTCCATGCTTTCTTT CASSLGQGRTFHAFF
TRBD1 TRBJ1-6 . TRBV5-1 TGCGCCAGCAGCCAGGGACAGGGCAATATGGCCCTCCACTTT CASSQGQGNMALHF
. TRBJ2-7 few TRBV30 TGTGCCTGGAGTGTTCGGTGCGAGCAGTACTTC CAWSVRCEQYF
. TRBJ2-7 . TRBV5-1 TGCGCCAGCAGCTTGGCGGGACAACACGAGCAGTACTTC CASSLAGQHEQYF
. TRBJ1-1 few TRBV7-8 TGTGCCAGCAGCTTCAGCTCGCGGGGCACTGAAGCTTTCTTT CASSFSSRGTEAFF
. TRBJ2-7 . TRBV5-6 TGTGCCAGCAGCTTGCGGGCCTCCTACGAGCAGTACTTC CASSLRASYEQYF
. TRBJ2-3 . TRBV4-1 TGCGCCAGCAGCCAGGCCTTCCCGGGGGCGTATTTT CASSQAFPGAYF
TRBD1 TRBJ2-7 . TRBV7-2 TGTGCCAGCAGCTTAGAGGTCGGGACAGCCTCCTACGAGCAGTACTTC CASSLEVGTASYEQYF
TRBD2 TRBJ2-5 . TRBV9 TGTGCCAGCAGCGTAGGGTCGGGGGGGCGTGAGACCCAGTACTTC CASSVGSGGRETQYF
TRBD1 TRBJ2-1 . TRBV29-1 TGCAGCGACAGCCCTGAGGGACAGGGGTCCTACAATGAGCAGTTCTTC CSDSPEGQGSYNEQFF
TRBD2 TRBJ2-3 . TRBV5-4 TGTGCCAGCAGCCGGACTAGCGGACTTGCGGATACGCAGTATTTT CASSRTSGLADTQYF
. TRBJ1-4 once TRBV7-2 TGTGCCAGCAGCCATAGACAAGCAACTAATGAAAAACTGTTTTTT CASSHRQATNEKLFF
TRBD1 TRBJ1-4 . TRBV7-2 TGTGCCAGCAGCTTCAGACAGGGGGATCAAAAACTGTTTTTT CASSFRQGDQKLFF
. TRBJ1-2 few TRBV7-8 TGTGCCAGCAGCTTAGTCGCAGGGCGAGGCTACACCTTC CASSLVAGRGYTF
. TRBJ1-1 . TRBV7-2 TGTGCCAGCAGCTTCCAGGGTCGGAGCACTGAAGCTTTCTTT CASSFQGRSTEAFF
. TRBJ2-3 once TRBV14 TGTGCCAGCAGCCAATTACAGCGGCGGAGAGTAGATACGCAGTATTTT CASSQLQRRRVDTQYF
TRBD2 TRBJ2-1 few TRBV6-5 TGTGCCAGCAGTTTTAGCGGGGGTCCCTACAATGAGCAGTTCTTC CASSFSGGPYNEQFF
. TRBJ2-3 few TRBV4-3 TGCGCCAGCAGCCAAGGCGCGGGACGCACAGATACGCAGTATTTT CASSQGAGRTDTQYF
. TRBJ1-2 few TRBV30 TGTGCCTGGACCCCGACGTTCTACTATGGCTACACCTTC CAWTPTFYYGYTF
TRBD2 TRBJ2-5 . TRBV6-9 TGTGCCAGCAGTTGGCGGGGGGAGAAGGAGACCCAGTACTTC CASSWRGEKETQYF